This TCR beta chain was sequenced in a study of T cells in localized non-small cell lung cancer. The CDR3 has 16 residues. CDR1 and CDR2 (germline): MNHGY, SAAAGT. With 4 bases removed from V and 0 bases from J, the gap between germline ends came to 15 bases. Profiling relied on immunoSEQ multiplex PCR, and the TCRdb table lists in-frame clones only, not all of them. The sample holds about 700 clones, approximately 25% seen once. This clone was counted only a few times. This TCR derives from a woman aged 40 to 75 with stage II squamous cell lung carcinoma. This chain joins TRBV6-8 and TRBJ1-2, with D hard to call. Sequencing was performed on normal lung tissue next to the tumor, taken before any cancer treatment. The chain's CDR3 is CASSSPSGRSNYGYTF. In DNA form, the CDR3 reads TGTGCCAGCAGTTCCCCCAGTGGCCGGTCTAACTATGGCTACACCTTC.